The 12 T cell receptor beta chains given below trace back to one sample, sequenced in a study of T cell repertoires in aging, cancer and after chemotherapy. Amplification of TCR beta used genomic DNA extracted from peripheral blood. TRB rearrangements spanning V, D and J were amplified using mixed TRB-A/B primers. TCRdb passed the multiplex PCR reads through MiXCR, listing each CDR3 protein once. The sample holds some 10,000 distinct CDR3 sequences, 25% to 30% seen once. The sample taken for sequencing was blood. These TCRs come from a human donor in good health.

The genes are TRBV5-5 and TRBJ2-7; 8 nucleotides match TRBD1. The length of the CDR3 is 17 residues. The germline V gene encodes CDR1 SGHKS and CDR2 YYEKEE (reference sequence). V lost 6 bases, J lost 3 bases, and 17 bases stayed unmatched. The CDR3 DNA is TGTGCCAGCACCCCGACAGGGGTGGCAATCAGAGTCTACGAGCAGTACTTC. This encodes CASTPTGVAIRVYEQYF. Full variable domain (missing parts from reference TRBV5-5 and TRBJ2-7): DAGVTQSPTHLIKTRGQQVTLRCSPISGHKSVSWYQQVLGQGPQFIFQYYEKEERGRGNFPDRFSARQFPNYSSELNVNALLLGDSALYLCASTPTGVAIRVYEQYFGPGTRLTVT.

This clonotype was counted between two and nine times. V is TRBV7-9 and J is TRBJ1-1; D is possibly TRBD1 (6 bases). Germline V gene lookup returns CDR1 SEHNR and CDR2 FQNEAQ (reference sequence). Trimming cost V 5 bases and J 0 bases, with 22 bases left between them. The CDR3 length is 18 residues. The CDR3 sequence: CASSPPGGSSHMNTEAFF. The CDR3 nucleotides are TGTGCCAGCAGCCCCCCCGGGGGCAGTTCTCATATGAACACTGAAGCTTTCTTT.

The J gene is TRBJ2-2, the V gene TRBV6-1, with 7 bases lining up with TRBD2. Germline V gene lookup returns CDR1 MNHNS and CDR2 SASEGT. This CDR3 is 13 amino acids long. The J segment lost 9 bases and the V segment lost 1 base, leaving 2 bases of the junction unmatched. DNA for the CDR3: TGTGCCAGCAGTGAAGAGCGGGGTTGGGAGCTGTTTTTT. Encoded protein: CASSEERGWELFF.

V is TRBV27 and J is TRBJ2-7, with TRBD2 matching over 10 bases. This CDR3 has 15 residues. Germline CDR1 and CDR2: MNHEY and SMNVEV (reference sequence). J was trimmed by 0 bases and V by 8 bases; bases with no gene match: 7. CDR3 loop: CASESGGAGSYEQYF. CDR3 bases: TGTGCCAGCGAGAGCGGGGGGGCGGGCTCCTACGAGCAGTACTTC.

This clonotype was counted a few times. The genes are TRBV20-1 and TRBJ1-5; D not certain. V lost 6 bases and J 5 bases, leaving 17 bases between the germline ends. The CDR3 runs 14 residues. CDR1 is DFQATT and CDR2 is SNEGSKA in the germline V gene (reference sequence). The CDR3 DNA reads as TGCAGTGCCCGTGGCAGAGAGGGAGATCAGCCCCAGCATTTT. Translating it yields CSARGREGDQPQHF.

In its sample, this clonotype was seen a few times. The chain joins TRBV27 to TRBJ1-2; D is uncertain. Looked up from germline, CDR1 is MNHEY and CDR2 is SMNVEV (reference sequence). CDR3 length: 14 residues. The V gene lost 6 bases and the J gene lost 2 bases, with 13 bases spanning the gap. CDR3 coding DNA: TGTGCCAGCAGAAGTATCGGGCCGAACTATGGCTACACCTTC. Amino acid sequence: CASRSIGPNYGYTF.

The J gene is TRBJ2-3, the V gene TRBV13, with 7 bases fitting TRBD2. The germline V gene encodes CDR1 PRHDT and CDR2 FYEKMQ (reference sequence). CDR3 size: 17 residues. Trimming took 0 bases from V and 2 from J; bases not matched to a gene: 8. CDR3 DNA: TGTGCCAGCAGCTTAGGCGGGACTACCTCATTCACAGATACGCAGTATTTT. This sequence encodes CASSLGGTTSFTDTQYF.

This clonotype was seen only a few times. This rearrangement joins TRBV20-1 to TRBJ2-3; 7 positions match TRBD2. The CDR3 is made up of 13 amino acids. After removal of 6 bases from V and 0 bases from J, the junction contained 3 bases not matched to a gene. Germline CDR1 reads DFQATT; CDR2 reads SNEGSKA (reference sequence). The CDR3: CSALSGSTDTQYF. The CDR3 DNA reads as TGCAGTGCGCTTAGCGGGAGCACAGATACGCAGTATTTT.

The rearrangement links TRBV27 to TRBJ2-1; possibly TRBD2 for D (5 bases). In germline, CDR1 is MNHEY, CDR2 SMNVEV (reference sequence). The CDR3 is made up of 16 amino acids. Between the trimmed V and J ends, which lost 6 bases and 6 bases, there was a span of 21 bases. For the CDR3, the DNA is TGTGCCAGCAGCCAAGTACCCCGGGGTCCACGCAATGAGCAGTTCTTC. Amino acid sequence: CASSQVPRGPRNEQFF.

The chain recombines TRBV12-3 or TRBV12-4 with TRBJ1-5, with a tentative D call TRBD1 (5 bases). The germline V and J ends were trimmed by 4 bases and 9 bases, with 16 bases remaining between them. The CDR3 has 14 amino acids. In nucleotides, the CDR3 is TGTGCCAGCAGTTCGGACAATTTAGGGTGGCCCCAGCATTTT. Protein product: CASSSDNLGWPQHF.

This clonotype was counted only a few times. The chain has TRBV12-3 or TRBV12-4 and TRBJ2-7, with D possibly matching TRBD2 (6 bases). The CDR3 has 13 residues. Trimming pared 6 bases from V and 7 bases from J, leaving 16 bases between. This CDR3 is CASSLFEGREQYF. CDR3 nucleotide sequence: TGTGCCAGCAGCTTGTTTGAGGGGAGGGAGCAGTACTTC.

The chain has TRBV18 and TRBJ1-3; D possibly corresponds to TRBD1 (5 bases). In germline, CDR1 is KGHSH, CDR2 LQKENI. V was pared by 6 bases and J by 0 bases, with 12 bases between. CDR3 length: 15 residues. In DNA, the CDR3 is TGTGCCAGCTCCGGGGCCTACAACTCTGGAAACACCATATATTTT. This translates into CASSGAYNSGNTIYF.